What follows are 27 T cell receptor beta chains derived from one specimen sequenced in a study of blood T cell repertoires in COVID-19. TCRdb keeps only in-frame clones here, not all; method: immunoSEQ multiplex PCR. The table includes over 300,000 clones, roughly 90% detected once. The sequencing sample was made of peripheral blood. These TCRs come from a man aged 40-55 years with acute or convalescent COVID-19.

V and J are TRBV3-1 (or the pseudogene TRBV3-2) and TRBJ2-1, with no clear D. Germline V gene data show CDR1 as LGHDT and CDR2 as YNNKEL (reference sequence). The V gene lost 1 base and the J gene lost 6 bases, with 4 bases spanning the gap. This CDR3 contains 12 residues. The CDR3, as DNA: TGTGCCAGCAGCCAAGCTAGCAATGAGCAGTTCTTC. It translates to CASSQASNEQFF.

As DNA, the CDR3 is TGTGCCAGCAGCTCGACAGGGGCGGTATCCAATGAGCAGTTCTTC. Its protein product is CASSSTGAVSNEQFF. The rearrangement links TRBV7-9 to TRBJ2-1, with TRBD1 matching over 8 bases. V shed 4 bases and J 6 bases; nucleotides not matched to a gene: 8. Germline V lookup: CDR1 SEHNR, CDR2 FQNEAQ (reference sequence). CDR3 length: 15 amino acids.

The V call is TRBV5-1, the J call TRBJ2-1; 7 bases fit TRBD2. The V gene's germline CDR1 is SGHRS and CDR2 YFSETQ. CDR3 length: 16 amino acids. Losses at the gene ends were 4 bases for V and 8 bases for J; bases not matched to a gene: 15. This CDR3 reads CASSRTPRGSNHEQFF. The CDR3, as DNA: TGCGCCAGCAGCCGGACCCCCCGCGGGAGCAACCATGAGCAGTTCTTC. The full variable domain, its missing parts supplied by reference TRBV5-1 and TRBJ2-1, is KAGVTQTPRYLIKTRGQQVTLSCSPISGHRSVSWYQQTPGQGLQFLFEYFSETQRNKGNFPGRFSGRQFSNSRSEMNVSTLELGDSALYLCASSRTPRGSNHEQFFGPGTRLTVL.

The chain uses TRBV9 and TRBJ1-6; the match to TRBD1 covers 8 bases. Germline CDR1 is SGDLS and CDR2 is YYNGEE. CDR3 length: 15 amino acids. V lost 4 bases, J lost 7 bases, and 7 bases stayed unmatched. The CDR3 DNA follows: TGTGCCAGCAGCCCAAGACAGGGGCACAATTCACCCCTCCACTTT. Amino acids: CASSPRQGHNSPLHF.

CDR3 sequence (DNA): TGTGCCAGTACTGAACAGCGGATACAAGAGACCCAGTACTTC. Translating it yields CASTEQRIQETQYF. The J gene is TRBJ2-5, the V gene TRBV19, with D maybe TRBD2 (5 bases). The V end was cut by 7 bases, the J end by 2 bases, with 14 bases between. Germline V CDR1 and CDR2: LNHDA, SQIVND (reference sequence). This CDR3 is built from 14 residues.

The chain joins TRBV11-3 to TRBJ1-1; the D is unclear. V was pared by 1 base and J by 5 bases, with 8 bases between. Germline CDR1 reads SGHNT; CDR2 reads YENEEA. The CDR3 loop spans 13 amino acids. The chain's CDR3 is CASSLAAKTEAFF. Written as DNA, the CDR3 is TGTGCCAGCAGCTTAGCCGCTAAGACTGAAGCTTTCTTT.

The chain has TRBV7-8 and TRBJ1-4; D uncertain. The germline V gene encodes CDR1 SGHVS and CDR2 FQNEAQ. The CDR3 extends over 17 amino acids. The V end lost 4 bases, the J end lost 0 bases, and 15 bases lay between the germline ends. The CDR3 DNA sequence: TGTGCCAGCAGCTCCTACCTAGATGAAGCAACTAATGAAAAACTGTTTTTT. Its protein product is CASSSYLDEATNEKLFF.

The V and J genes are TRBV25-1 and TRBJ2-1; TRBD1 aligns across 7 bases. V lost 2 bases to trimming and J lost 10 bases; unmatched junction nucleotides: 2. This CDR3 is built from 12 residues. Looked up from germline, CDR1 is MGHDK and CDR2 is SYGVNS. The CDR3 DNA reads as TGTGCCAGCAGTGAAGAGGACAGGGAGCAGTTCTTC. Its translation: CASSEEDREQFF.

The chain uses TRBV9 and TRBJ2-5, with 8 bases fitting TRBD2. The V gene end was trimmed by 0 bases and the J gene end by 4 bases; junction bases not matched to a gene: 5. The germline V gene has CDR1 SGDLS and CDR2 YYNGEE. This CDR3 is 15 amino acids long. This chain's CDR3 is CASSVGRGDGETQYF. The CDR3 DNA reads as TGTGCCAGCAGCGTAGGGCGGGGGGATGGAGAGACCCAGTACTTC.

This chain connects TRBV24-1 to TRBJ1-5; 7 bases are a match to TRBD1. The CDR3 extends over 15 amino acids. The trim removed 4 bases at V and 7 bases at J, leaving 9 bases unmatched. Germline V gene sequence: CDR1 KGHDR, CDR2 SFDVKD. CDR3 in DNA: TGTGCCACCAGTGACCCCGACAGGGATGGACAGCCCCAGCATTTT. Translation: CATSDPDRDGQPQHF.

Here the CDR3 DNA reads TGTGCCAGCAGCCCCGGGACACCAGACGGGGACGAGCAGTACTTC. It yields the protein CASSPGTPDGDEQYF. The chain uses TRBV3-1 (or the pseudogene TRBV3-2) and TRBJ2-7; tentative D call: TRBD1 (6 bases). The CDR3 extends over 15 amino acids. Per germline, CDR1 LGHDT and CDR2 YNNKEL (reference sequence). Trimming removed 4 bases at V and 5 bases at J, with 18 bases between.

The V and J genes are TRBV5-1 and TRBJ2-5; TRBD1 agrees at 8 bases. In germline, CDR1 is SGHRS, CDR2 YFSETQ. J gave up 0 bases and V 0 bases, and 1 base lay outside the gene matches. There are 15 residues in the CDR3. CDR3 DNA: TGCGCCAGCAGCTTGGGGACAGGGTACCAAGAGACCCAGTACTTC. This gives the protein CASSLGTGYQETQYF.

The chain recombines TRBV4-1 with TRBJ2-7, with 8 bases that match TRBD1. Trimming cost V 2 bases and J 4 bases; bases outside gene matches: 4. Germline loops: CDR1 MGHRA, CDR2 YSYEKL. This CDR3 has 14 amino acids. The CDR3 bases are TGCGCCAGCAGCCAACAGGGGGCCAGGTACGAGCAGTACTTC. Protein product: CASSQQGARYEQYF.

The genes are TRBV15 and TRBJ1-5; D possibly corresponds to TRBD1 (5 bases). Germline assignment: CDR1 LNHNV and CDR2 YYDKDF (reference sequence). This CDR3 spans 16 amino acids. Deletions cut 1 base from V and 0 bases from J, with 10 bases between. This CDR3 is CATSRARQHSNQPQHF. CDR3 DNA sequence: TGTGCCACCAGCAGAGCAAGACAGCATAGCAATCAGCCCCAGCATTTT.

This chain connects TRBV27 to TRBJ1-5; no firm D call. This CDR3 contains 15 residues. The V gene's germline CDR1 is MNHEY and CDR2 SMNVEV (reference sequence). The V end was cut by 0 bases, the J end by 0 bases, with 6 bases between. The CDR3 DNA reads TGTGCCAGCAGTTTATCCCTTTATAGCAATCAGCCCCAGCATTTT. Translation: CASSLSLYSNQPQHF.

This clone has just one count. The chain joins TRBV7-9 to TRBJ2-7, with D perhaps TRBD2 (6 bases). There are 14 residues in the CDR3. Per the germline V gene, CDR1 is SEHNR and CDR2 is FQNEAQ (reference sequence). The V gene lost 0 bases and the J gene lost 7 bases, with 13 bases spanning the gap. The CDR3: CASSLAGGGYEQYF. The CDR3 region has the DNA TGTGCCAGCAGCTTAGCGGGAGGCGGTTATGAGCAGTACTTC.

A few counts support this clone. V is TRBV6-2 or TRBV6-3 and J is TRBJ2-5, with 9 bases that match TRBD1. The CDR3 loop spans 14 amino acids. The V gene end was trimmed by 5 bases and the J gene end by 5 bases; junction bases not matched to a gene: 6. The germline CDR1 and CDR2 sequences are MNHEY and SVGEGT. CDR3 DNA sequence: TGTGCCAGCAGTGGGGACAGGGTCATGGAGACCCAGTACTTC. Translation gives CASSGDRVMETQYF.

The rearrangement uses TRBV28 and TRBJ2-1, with 11 bases aligning to TRBD2. The CDR3 covers 19 residues. V trimming: 3 bases; J trimming: 2 bases; junction bases outside the gene matches: 12. Per germline, CDR1 MDHEN and CDR2 SYDVKM. The CDR3 region has the DNA TGTGCCAGCAGTTTCTCATGGCTAGCGGGAGGAGGGGCCTACAATGAGCAGTTCTTC. Protein product: CASSFSWLAGGGAYNEQFF.

The chain combines TRBV9 with TRBJ2-7; 9 bases line up with TRBD2. V was pared by 2 bases and J by 5 bases, with 5 bases of the junction left unmatched. This CDR3 is built from 14 residues. Germline V gives CDR1 SGDLS, CDR2 YYNGEE. The CDR3 DNA reads as TGTGCCAGCAGCGTTAGCGGGAGCTTGCACGAGCAGTACTTC. This codes for CASSVSGSLHEQYF.

The chain links TRBV14 to TRBJ1-2; the match to TRBD1 covers 7 bases. From germline, CDR1 is SGHDN and CDR2 FVKESK. With V trimmed by 0 bases and J by 6 bases, 10 bases remained unmatched. CDR3 length: 16 amino acids. The CDR3: CASSQDWAGGIDGYTF. The DNA for the CDR3 is TGTGCCAGCAGCCAAGATTGGGCAGGGGGAATCGATGGCTACACCTTC.

The table lists this clone with a few counts. The V gene is TRBV3-1 (or the pseudogene TRBV3-2), the J gene TRBJ2-2, with D unclear. The CDR3 totals 13 residues. V lost 9 bases to trimming and J lost 1 base, with 9 bases between them. Per germline, CDR1 LGHDT and CDR2 YNNKEL (reference sequence). CDR3 sequence (DNA): TGTGCCAGTCAGGTTATGAACACCGGGGAGCTGTTTTTT. This codes for CASQVMNTGELFF.

The chain uses TRBV7-8 and TRBJ2-7; tentatively, D is TRBD2 (6 bases). Germline CDR1 SGHVS, CDR2 FQNEAQ. CDR3 size: 16 residues. V was trimmed by 3 bases and J by 1 base, leaving 16 bases between them. This CDR3 reads CASSFRVGTRSYEQYF. CDR3 coding DNA: TGTGCCAGCAGCTTTCGGGTCGGGACTCGTTCCTACGAGCAGTACTTC.

This chain uses TRBV7-9 with TRBJ2-7; D perhaps matches TRBD2 (5 bases). V was trimmed by 3 bases and J by 3 bases, leaving 12 bases between them. This CDR3 contains 14 residues. Germline-derived CDR1 and CDR2 are SEHNR and FQNEAQ (reference sequence). DNA for the CDR3: TGTGCCAGCAGCTTGGGGAGAGGGAACTACGAGCAGTACTTC. Translating gives CASSLGRGNYEQYF.

This chain connects TRBV5-6 to TRBJ2-3; D is perhaps TRBD2 (6 bases). Trimming stripped 0 bases from V and 8 bases from J, with 16 bases between. Germline CDR1 and CDR2: SGHDT and YYEEEE. CDR3 length: 15 amino acids. In nucleotides, the CDR3 is TGTGCCAGCAGCTTGGAGGGGCTGGGGAGGACTACGCAGTATTTT. Amino acid sequence: CASSLEGLGRTTQYF.

This clone showed up just once. The chain employs TRBV11-3 and TRBJ2-1, with D uncertain. The CDR3 contains 17 residues. Germline CDR1 reads SGHNT; CDR2 reads YENEEA. With 5 bases removed from V and 0 bases from J, the gap between germline ends came to 17 bases. This chain's CDR3 is CASSPTTPASSYNEQFF. The CDR3, as DNA: TGTGCCAGCAGCCCCACGACCCCAGCTAGCTCCTACAATGAGCAGTTCTTC. The full variable domain, its missing parts supplied by reference TRBV11-3 and TRBJ2-1, is EAGVVQSPRYKIIEKKQPVAFWCNPISGHNTLYWYLQNLGQGPELLIRYENEEAVDDSQLPKDRFSAERLKGVDSTLKIQPAELGDSAVYLCASSPTTPASSYNEQFFGPGTRLTVL.

This rearrangement joins TRBV5-1 to TRBJ2-7, with D perhaps matching TRBD1 (6 bases). CDR3 size: 16 residues. CDR1 is SGHRS and CDR2 is YFSETQ in the germline V gene. Trimming took off 0 bases at V and 3 bases at J, with 16 bases between the two ends. CDR3 nucleotide sequence: TGCGCCAGCAGCTTGGGAAGGGACAAGAGGAACTACGAGCAGTACTTC. The encoded protein is CASSLGRDKRNYEQYF.

The V and J genes are TRBV7-2 and TRBJ1-2, with TRBD1 matching 8 bases. Germline trimming cut 5 bases from V and 4 bases from J; bases unmatched to any gene: 9. The CDR3 is made up of 15 amino acids. Germline assignment: CDR1 SGHTA and CDR2 FQGNSA. The CDR3 here is CASSPRGRVAYGYTF. CDR3 coding DNA: TGTGCCAGCAGCCCCAGGGGGCGAGTAGCCTATGGCTACACCTTC.